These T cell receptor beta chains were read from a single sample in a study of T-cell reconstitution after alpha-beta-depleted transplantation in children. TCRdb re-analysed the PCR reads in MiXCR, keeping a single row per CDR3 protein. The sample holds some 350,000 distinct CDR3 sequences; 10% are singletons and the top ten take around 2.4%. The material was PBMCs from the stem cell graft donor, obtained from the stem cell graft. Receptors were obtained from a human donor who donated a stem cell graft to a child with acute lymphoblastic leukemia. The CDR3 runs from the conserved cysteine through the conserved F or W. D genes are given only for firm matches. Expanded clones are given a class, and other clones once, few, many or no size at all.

CDR3aa: CASSPPVRLAGGNEQFF
CDR3nt: TGTGCCAGCTCACCACCGGTACGTCTAGCGGGAGGGAACGAGCAGTTCTTC
v_gene: TRBV18
j_gene: TRBJ2-1
abundance: NA
d_gene: TRBD2

CDR3aa: CATSLPYGLAGEEQFF
CDR3nt: TGTGCCACCAGCCTACCTTACGGACTAGCGGGAGAGGAGCAGTTCTTC
v_gene: TRBV15
j_gene: TRBJ2-1
abundance: many
d_gene: TRBD2

CDR3aa: CSVLLAGGIYNEQFF
CDR3nt: TGCAGCGTTCTACTAGCGGGAGGGATCTACAATGAGCAGTTCTTC
v_gene: TRBV29-1
j_gene: TRBJ2-1
abundance: NA
d_gene: TRBD2

CDR3aa: CASSLATSGRGEQYF
CDR3nt: TGTGCCAGCAGCTTAGCTACTAGCGGGAGGGGCGAGCAGTACTTC
v_gene: TRBV7-2
j_gene: TRBJ2-7
abundance: many
d_gene: TRBD2

CDR3aa: CASSYSRDTHYEQYF
CDR3nt: TGTGCCAGCAGTTACTCGCGGGACACCCACTACGAGCAGTACTTC
v_gene: TRBV6-5
j_gene: TRBJ2-7
abundance: few
d_gene: NA

CDR3aa: CASSVGESEQYF
CDR3nt: TGTGCCAGCAGCGTAGGTGAAAGCGAGCAGTACTTC
v_gene: TRBV9
j_gene: TRBJ2-7
abundance: NA
d_gene: NA

CDR3aa: CASSLTGTGLRPQHF
CDR3nt: TGTGCCAGCAGCTTGACCGGGACAGGGTTACGGCCCCAGCATTTT
v_gene: TRBV5-5
j_gene: TRBJ1-5
abundance: NA
d_gene: TRBD1

CDR3aa: CASSSTGRSSYEQYF
CDR3nt: TGTGCCAGCAGTTCGACAGGACGAAGCTCCTACGAGCAGTACTTC
v_gene: TRBV27
j_gene: TRBJ2-7
abundance: few
d_gene: NA

CDR3aa: CASSQDLAGGAADTQYF
CDR3nt: TGTGCCAGCAGCCAAGATCTAGCAGGGGGCGCGGCAGATACGCAGTATTTT
v_gene: TRBV4-2
j_gene: TRBJ2-3
abundance: many
d_gene: TRBD1

CDR3aa: CASSDIRESGSGNEQFF
CDR3nt: TGCGCCAGCAGCGATATCCGGGAAAGCGGGAGCGGCAATGAGCAGTTCTTC
v_gene: TRBV5-1
j_gene: TRBJ2-1
abundance: NA
d_gene: TRBD2

CDR3aa: CASSLIEGTEAFF
CDR3nt: TGTGCCAGCAGCTTAATTGAAGGGACTGAAGCTTTCTTT
v_gene: TRBV5-6
j_gene: TRBJ1-1
abundance: many
d_gene: NA

CDR3aa: CASSWLLQETQYF
CDR3nt: TGTGCCAGCAGCTGGTTGCTGCAAGAGACCCAGTACTTC
v_gene: TRBV11-2
j_gene: TRBJ2-5
abundance: NA
d_gene: NA

CDR3aa: CSVVEDRGYEQYF
CDR3nt: TGCAGCGTTGTTGAGGACAGGGGATACGAGCAGTACTTC
v_gene: TRBV29-1
j_gene: TRBJ2-7
abundance: NA
d_gene: TRBD1

CDR3aa: CASSLRPGQHYEQYF
CDR3nt: TGTGCCAGCAGTTTAAGGCCGGGACAGCACTACGAGCAGTACTTC
v_gene: TRBV12-3/TRBV12-4
j_gene: TRBJ2-7
abundance: few
d_gene: TRBD1

CDR3aa: CASSQVRGPRGQPQHF
CDR3nt: TGCGCCAGCAGCCAAGTCAGGGGGCCCCGGGGTCAGCCCCAGCATTTT
v_gene: TRBV4-1
j_gene: TRBJ1-5
abundance: NA
d_gene: TRBD1

CDR3aa: CASSKGLAGAETQYF
CDR3nt: TGTGCCAGTAGCAAAGGACTAGCGGGAGCAGAGACCCAGTACTTC
v_gene: TRBV19
j_gene: TRBJ2-5
abundance: few
d_gene: TRBD2

CDR3aa: CAISRAGNTGELFF
CDR3nt: TGTGCCATCAGTCGGGCGGGGAACACCGGGGAGCTGTTTTTT
v_gene: TRBV10-3
j_gene: TRBJ2-2
abundance: NA
d_gene: NA

CDR3aa: CASSLAGPLNTEAFF
CDR3nt: TGCGCCAGCAGCTTGGCCGGCCCTCTGAACACTGAAGCTTTCTTT
v_gene: TRBV5-1
j_gene: TRBJ1-1
abundance: few
d_gene: NA

CDR3aa: CSPVERAHTGELFF
CDR3nt: TGCAGTCCAGTCGAGCGGGCACACACCGGGGAGCTGTTTTTT
v_gene: TRBV20-1
j_gene: TRBJ2-2
abundance: NA
d_gene: NA

CDR3aa: CASSFFADTQYF
CDR3nt: TGTGCCAGCAGTTTTTTTGCAGATACGCAGTATTTT
v_gene: TRBV12-3/TRBV12-4
j_gene: TRBJ2-3
abundance: NA
d_gene: NA

CDR3aa: CASSLGRTEAFF
CDR3nt: TGTGCCAGCAGCTTAGGTAGGACTGAAGCTTTCTTT
v_gene: TRBV7-9
j_gene: TRBJ1-1
abundance: many
d_gene: NA

CDR3aa: CSVEVGLAGFGEQYF
CDR3nt: TGCAGCGTTGAAGTCGGACTAGCGGGATTCGGGGAGCAGTACTTC
v_gene: TRBV29-1
j_gene: TRBJ2-7
abundance: NA
d_gene: TRBD2

CDR3aa: CAISEAVSRDVADTQYF
CDR3nt: TGTGCCATCAGTGAGGCAGTTTCCAGGGATGTAGCAGATACGCAGTATTTT
v_gene: TRBV10-3
j_gene: TRBJ2-3
abundance: many
d_gene: NA

CDR3aa: CAWNDRGLRETQYF
CDR3nt: TGTGCCTGGAATGACAGGGGGCTGAGGGAGACCCAGTACTTC
v_gene: TRBV30
j_gene: TRBJ2-5
abundance: NA
d_gene: TRBD1

CDR3aa: CASRGRPGLAGINEQFF
CDR3nt: TGTGCCAGCAGGGGCAGACCGGGACTAGCGGGAATAAATGAGCAGTTCTTC
v_gene: TRBV3-1
j_gene: TRBJ2-1
abundance: many
d_gene: TRBD2

CDR3aa: CASSPGLNYEQYF
CDR3nt: TGCGCCAGCAGCCCGGGACTGAACTACGAGCAGTACTTC
v_gene: TRBV5-1
j_gene: TRBJ2-7
abundance: many
d_gene: NA

CDR3aa: CASSSYRATTDTQYF
CDR3nt: TGCGCCAGCAGCTCATACAGGGCAACTACAGATACGCAGTATTTT
v_gene: TRBV5-1
j_gene: TRBJ2-3
abundance: few
d_gene: NA

CDR3aa: CASSSTGSYEQYF
CDR3nt: TGTGCCAGCAGTTCAACGGGCTCCTACGAGCAGTACTTC
v_gene: TRBV12-3/TRBV12-4
j_gene: TRBJ2-7
abundance: many
d_gene: NA

CDR3aa: CASNRAGANVLTF
CDR3nt: TGCGCCAGCAACAGGGCTGGGGCCAACGTCCTGACTTTC
v_gene: TRBV5-1
j_gene: TRBJ2-6
abundance: few
d_gene: NA

CDR3aa: CASSQDPGQETQYF
CDR3nt: TGCGCCAGCAGCCAAGATCCCGGCCAAGAGACCCAGTACTTC
v_gene: TRBV4-1
j_gene: TRBJ2-5
abundance: many
d_gene: NA